Described below is a single T cell receptor beta chain sequence and its context. This sample is part of a study of OX40 agonist ivuxolimab in advanced cancers. Study information: Every patient in dose escalation had hepatocellular carcinoma, melanoma, renal cell or head and neck cancer.

Clones were sequenced by immunoSEQ multiplex PCR, and TCRdb holds only the in-frame ones, with some missing. Of over 55,000 clones in the sample, approximately 86% were seen once. The material was CD4+ or CD8+ T cells sorted from blood, obtained in a trial of the OX40 agonist ivuxolimab. The source of this sequence is an adult with an advanced solid tumor such as melanoma, head and neck, liver or kidney cancer.

The CDR3: CASSLGSSGVQETQYF. The CDR3 coding sequence is TGTGCCAGCAGCTTAGGGTCTAGCGGGGTCCAAGAGACCCAGTACTTC. The chain carries TRBV11-2 and TRBJ2-5; 9 bases are a match to TRBD2. The CDR3 is 16 amino acids. Germline V gene data show CDR1 as SGHAT and CDR2 as FQNNGV. The trim removed 1 base at V and 1 base at J, leaving 4 bases unmatched. Complete variable domain (other parts from reference TRBV11-2 and TRBJ2-5): EAGVAQSPRYKIIEKRQSVAFWCNPISGHATLYWYQQILGQGPKLLIQFQNNGVVDDSQLPKDRFSAERLKGVDSTLKIQPAKLEDSAVYLCASSLGSSGVQETQYFGPGTRLLVL.